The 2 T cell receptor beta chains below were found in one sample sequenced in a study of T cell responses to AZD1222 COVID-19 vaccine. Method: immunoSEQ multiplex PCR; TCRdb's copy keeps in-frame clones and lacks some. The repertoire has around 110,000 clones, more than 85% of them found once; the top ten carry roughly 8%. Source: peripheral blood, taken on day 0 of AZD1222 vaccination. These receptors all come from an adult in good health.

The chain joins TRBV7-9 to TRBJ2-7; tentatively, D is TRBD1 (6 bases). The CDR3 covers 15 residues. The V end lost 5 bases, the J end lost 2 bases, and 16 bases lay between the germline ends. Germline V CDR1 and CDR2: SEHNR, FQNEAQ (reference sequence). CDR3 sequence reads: CASSHPGDLTYEQYF. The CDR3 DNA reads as TGTGCCAGCAGCCACCCAGGGGATTTGACCTACGAGCAGTACTTC.

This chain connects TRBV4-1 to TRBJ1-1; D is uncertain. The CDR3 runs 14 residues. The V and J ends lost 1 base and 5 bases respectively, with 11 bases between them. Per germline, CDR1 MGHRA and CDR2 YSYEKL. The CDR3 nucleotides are TGCGCCAGCAGCCAAGGTCCCGTTTGGACTGAAGCTTTCTTT. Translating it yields CASSQGPVWTEAFF.